This is a list of T cell receptor beta chains from one sample in a study of cytomegalovirus exposure and HLA in healthy donors. Assay: immunoSEQ multiplex PCR; the TCRdb copy retains only in-frame clones and omits some. The sample lists around 40,000 clones, about 70% occurring once. The sequenced sample consisted of PBMCs. These receptors were collected from a man aged 40-49 years in good health and CMV-seronegative. Both conserved end residues are part of each CDR3. The order of the fields is CDR3 DNA, CDR3 protein, V gene, clone size, J gene, D gene. The D gene is left open where the match is weak. Size values are once, few and many counts, or a class for expanded clones, and some rows have none.

CDR3nt: TGTGCCAGTAGTATAGCCGCCGGGCAGGGGGAAAAACTGTTTTTT
CDR3aa: CASSIAAGQGEKLFF
v_gene: TRBV19
abundance: .
j_gene: TRBJ1-4
d_gene: .

CDR3nt: TGTGCCAGCACTCAGAGGGGGGGAAACTATGGCTACACCTTC
CDR3aa: CASTQRGGNYGYTF
v_gene: TRBV6-5
abundance: .
j_gene: TRBJ1-2
d_gene: .

CDR3nt: TGCAGTGCTAGCCCGTCCTACGAGCAGTACTTC
CDR3aa: CSASPSYEQYF
v_gene: TRBV20-1
abundance: .
j_gene: TRBJ2-7
d_gene: .

CDR3nt: TGTGCCAGCAGCCCGGGGACAGGGGGTCCTAACTATGGCTACACCTTC
CDR3aa: CASSPGTGGPNYGYTF
v_gene: TRBV7-8
abundance: .
j_gene: TRBJ1-2
d_gene: TRBD1

CDR3nt: TGTGCCAGCAGTTCACCCGGGACAGGGGTTTCCTACGAGCAGTACTTC
CDR3aa: CASSSPGTGVSYEQYF
v_gene: TRBV6-5
abundance: .
j_gene: TRBJ2-7
d_gene: TRBD1

CDR3nt: TGCGCCAGCAGCCTCGGTACCGGGACAGGGGGCTACGAGCAGTACTTC
CDR3aa: CASSLGTGTGGYEQYF
v_gene: TRBV5-1
abundance: .
j_gene: TRBJ2-7
d_gene: TRBD1

CDR3nt: TGTGCCAGCAGCTTAGCGGCGGGGGACACTGAAGCTTTCTTT
CDR3aa: CASSLAAGDTEAFF
v_gene: TRBV7-9
abundance: .
j_gene: TRBJ1-1
d_gene: .

CDR3nt: TGTGCCAGCGGCTTCCAAAGCTCCTACAATGAGCAGTTCTTC
CDR3aa: CASGFQSSYNEQFF
v_gene: TRBV6-5
abundance: .
j_gene: TRBJ2-1
d_gene: .

CDR3nt: TGCGCCAGCAGCTTGTCGCCGGGACAGCGAACGCAGTATTTT
CDR3aa: CASSLSPGQRTQYF
v_gene: TRBV5-1
abundance: .
j_gene: TRBJ2-3
d_gene: TRBD1

CDR3nt: TGTGCCAGCAGCCCGGAAGAGGGGGCGAGGGAAAAACTGTTTTTT
CDR3aa: CASSPEEGAREKLFF
v_gene: TRBV4-2
abundance: .
j_gene: TRBJ1-4
d_gene: TRBD1

CDR3nt: TGTGCCAGCTCGCAAGGACAGGGGGGTAATCAGCCCCAGCATTTT
CDR3aa: CASSQGQGGNQPQHF
v_gene: TRBV18
abundance: .
j_gene: TRBJ1-5
d_gene: TRBD1

CDR3nt: TGCAGCGTTGCCTTAGGAGGGGGAGGGGGAACTGAAGCTTTCTTT
CDR3aa: CSVALGGGGGTEAFF
v_gene: TRBV29-1
abundance: .
j_gene: TRBJ1-1
d_gene: .

CDR3nt: TGTGCCAGCTCATCGGACAGGACCACGGGAAGGCCCCAGCATTTT
CDR3aa: CASSSDRTTGRPQHF
v_gene: TRBV18
abundance: .
j_gene: TRBJ1-5
d_gene: TRBD1

CDR3nt: TGTGCCAGCAGCCGAGATAGCGGGGGGGCCAAGTTCTTC
CDR3aa: CASSRDSGGAKFF
v_gene: TRBV5-6
abundance: once
j_gene: TRBJ2-1
d_gene: TRBD2

CDR3nt: TGTGCCAGCAGCGTAGGTCCGGGGTACCAAGAGACCCAGTACTTC
CDR3aa: CASSVGPGYQETQYF
v_gene: TRBV9
abundance: once
j_gene: TRBJ2-5
d_gene: .

CDR3nt: TGCAGTGCCAGACTAGAAGAGACCCAGTACTTC
CDR3aa: CSARLEETQYF
v_gene: TRBV20-1
abundance: .
j_gene: TRBJ2-5
d_gene: .

CDR3nt: TGTGCCAGCACCAAAAGGGGGGGTGAGGCTTTCTTT
CDR3aa: CASTKRGGEAFF
v_gene: TRBV2
abundance: few
j_gene: TRBJ1-1
d_gene: .

CDR3nt: TGCAGCGTCCGGACCGATGGGGCTGAAAAACTGTTTTTT
CDR3aa: CSVRTDGAEKLFF
v_gene: TRBV29-1
abundance: many
j_gene: TRBJ1-4
d_gene: .

CDR3nt: TGTGCCAGCAGCTTAGCCGGGACAGGCTTTGAAGCTTTCTTT
CDR3aa: CASSLAGTGFEAFF
v_gene: TRBV7-2
abundance: .
j_gene: TRBJ1-1
d_gene: TRBD1